Listed below are T cell receptor beta chains from one sample, sequenced in a study of T cell changes during pregnancy in multiple sclerosis. Sequenced by immunoSEQ multiplex PCR; TCRdb stores in-frame clones only, minus some. The sample carries 65,000 to 85,000 clones, around nine tenths recorded once. This material consisted of CD4+ T cells from peripheral blood mononuclear cells, taken before pregnancy. Receptors were obtained from a female donor with multiple sclerosis, enrolled in a pregnancy study. Each CDR3 is given with its conserved first and last residue. Fields, in order: clone size, V gene, D gene, J gene, CDR3 DNA, CDR3 protein. D genes are given only for firm matches. Some rows mark clone size as missing; the rest say once, few, many or name a class of expanded clone.

>NA|TRBV7-3|NA|TRBJ2-3
TGTGCCAGCAGCTCTGATGGGCCTTATACGCAGTATTTT
CASSSDGPYTQYF
>NA|TRBV5-1|TRBD1|TRBJ1-1
TGCGCCAGCAGCTTAGAGCTCTTGGCCTGGGACAGGGTGTCCACTGAAGCTTTCTTT
CASSLELLAWDRVSTEAFF
>NA|TRBV7-3|NA|TRBJ2-3
TGTGCCAGCAGCTCATCAGGGGTGGGCACAGATACGCAGTATTTT
CASSSSGVGTDTQYF
>NA|TRBV5-4|NA|TRBJ2-3
TGTGCCAGCAGCTTGTGGGCGGGCGGGGATACGCAGTATTTT
CASSLWAGGDTQYF
>NA|TRBV30|TRBD1|TRBJ1-6
TGTGCCTGCGAACTGGCACCGGGACAGGGAACTTCACCCCTCCACTTT
CACELAPGQGTSPLHF
>NA|TRBV6-5|NA|TRBJ2-4
TGTGCCAGCAGCCCCCCCCCGGGAAACATTCAGTACTTC
CASSPPPGNIQYF
>NA|TRBV29-1|TRBD1|TRBJ1-2
TGCAGCGTTGGGGACAGATCCACGGATGGCTACACCTTC
CSVGDRSTDGYTF
>NA|TRBV6-5|NA|TRBJ1-3
TGTGCCAGCAGCTCTTCGGAGAACACCATATATTTT
CASSSSENTIYF
>few|TRBV2|TRBD1|TRBJ1-4
TGTGCCAGCAGTCCTTTGACAGGGGGCGTGATAAAACTGTTTTTT
CASSPLTGGVIKLFF
>few|TRBV5-4|NA|TRBJ1-3
TGTGCCAGCAGCGGCCCACCTCGTACAGGAAACACCATATATTTT
CASSGPPRTGNTIYF
>once|TRBV10-3|NA|TRBJ2-5
TGTGCCATCAGTGAGGGACACGGTGGGGAGACCCAGTACTTC
CAISEGHGGETQYF
>NA|TRBV10-3|TRBD1|TRBJ1-2
TGTGCCATCAGAGAACAGGGGGCGAGTGGCTACACCTTC
CAIREQGASGYTF
>NA|TRBV10-3|TRBD1|TRBJ1-1
TGTGCCATCAGTGCTGGGACAGGGGCCTTTGGTCCTTTCTTT
CAISAGTGAFGPFF
>NA|TRBV2|NA|TRBJ2-7
TGTGCCAGCAGGGAGACGGGAGAATACGAGCAGTACTTC
CASRETGEYEQYF
>NA|TRBV4-1|TRBD2|TRBJ2-1
TGCGCCAGCAGCCAACGGGGGGCTAGCGGGGGGCTCTCCTACAATGAGCAGTTCTTC
CASSQRGASGGLSYNEQFF
>NA|TRBV28|NA|TRBJ1-4
NA
CASSLEREINEKLFF
>NA|TRBV10-3|TRBD1|TRBJ2-7
TGTGCCATCAGTGACCTCACTCAGGGGGCGCGCGAGCAGTACTTC
CAISDLTQGAREQYF
>NA|TRBV10-2|NA|TRBJ1-4
TGCGCCAGCAGTGAGGGCGGCTTTAATGAAAAACTGTTTTTT
CASSEGGFNEKLFF
>once|TRBV5-1|TRBD1|TRBJ1-2
TGCGCCAGCAGCTGGGGGAGACAGGGTGATGGCTACACCTTC
CASSWGRQGDGYTF
>NA|TRBV15|TRBD1|TRBJ1-2
TGTGCCACCAGCAGAGATCCGACAGGGCTGAGCTACACCTTC
CATSRDPTGLSYTF
>NA|TRBV18|TRBD2|TRBJ2-1
TGTGCCAGCTCACCGCAACTACCGGGACTAGCGACCAATGAGCAGTTCTTC
CASSPQLPGLATNEQFF
>once|TRBV2|NA|TRBJ1-5
TGTGCCAGCAGTGAGACGGCAGGGTATGTTCAGCCCCAGCATTTT
CASSETAGYVQPQHF
>NA|TRBV6-1|TRBD1|TRBJ1-5
TGTGCCAGCATGCCCGGGACAGTCAATCAGCCCCAGCATTTT
CASMPGTVNQPQHF
>NA|TRBV4-1|TRBD1|TRBJ2-1
TGCGCCAGCAGCCCACCCCCGGGGACAGGGGACTACAATGAGCAGTTCTTC
CASSPPPGTGDYNEQFF
>NA|TRBV28|TRBD1|TRBJ1-2
TGTGCCAGCAGTGGACAGGCTGGTTGGGGGGCAGGTGGCTACACCTTC
CASSGQAGWGAGGYTF
>NA|TRBV11-3|TRBD1|TRBJ1-1
TGTGCCAGCAGCCGGGACAGGGACACTGAAGCTTTCTTT
CASSRDRDTEAFF